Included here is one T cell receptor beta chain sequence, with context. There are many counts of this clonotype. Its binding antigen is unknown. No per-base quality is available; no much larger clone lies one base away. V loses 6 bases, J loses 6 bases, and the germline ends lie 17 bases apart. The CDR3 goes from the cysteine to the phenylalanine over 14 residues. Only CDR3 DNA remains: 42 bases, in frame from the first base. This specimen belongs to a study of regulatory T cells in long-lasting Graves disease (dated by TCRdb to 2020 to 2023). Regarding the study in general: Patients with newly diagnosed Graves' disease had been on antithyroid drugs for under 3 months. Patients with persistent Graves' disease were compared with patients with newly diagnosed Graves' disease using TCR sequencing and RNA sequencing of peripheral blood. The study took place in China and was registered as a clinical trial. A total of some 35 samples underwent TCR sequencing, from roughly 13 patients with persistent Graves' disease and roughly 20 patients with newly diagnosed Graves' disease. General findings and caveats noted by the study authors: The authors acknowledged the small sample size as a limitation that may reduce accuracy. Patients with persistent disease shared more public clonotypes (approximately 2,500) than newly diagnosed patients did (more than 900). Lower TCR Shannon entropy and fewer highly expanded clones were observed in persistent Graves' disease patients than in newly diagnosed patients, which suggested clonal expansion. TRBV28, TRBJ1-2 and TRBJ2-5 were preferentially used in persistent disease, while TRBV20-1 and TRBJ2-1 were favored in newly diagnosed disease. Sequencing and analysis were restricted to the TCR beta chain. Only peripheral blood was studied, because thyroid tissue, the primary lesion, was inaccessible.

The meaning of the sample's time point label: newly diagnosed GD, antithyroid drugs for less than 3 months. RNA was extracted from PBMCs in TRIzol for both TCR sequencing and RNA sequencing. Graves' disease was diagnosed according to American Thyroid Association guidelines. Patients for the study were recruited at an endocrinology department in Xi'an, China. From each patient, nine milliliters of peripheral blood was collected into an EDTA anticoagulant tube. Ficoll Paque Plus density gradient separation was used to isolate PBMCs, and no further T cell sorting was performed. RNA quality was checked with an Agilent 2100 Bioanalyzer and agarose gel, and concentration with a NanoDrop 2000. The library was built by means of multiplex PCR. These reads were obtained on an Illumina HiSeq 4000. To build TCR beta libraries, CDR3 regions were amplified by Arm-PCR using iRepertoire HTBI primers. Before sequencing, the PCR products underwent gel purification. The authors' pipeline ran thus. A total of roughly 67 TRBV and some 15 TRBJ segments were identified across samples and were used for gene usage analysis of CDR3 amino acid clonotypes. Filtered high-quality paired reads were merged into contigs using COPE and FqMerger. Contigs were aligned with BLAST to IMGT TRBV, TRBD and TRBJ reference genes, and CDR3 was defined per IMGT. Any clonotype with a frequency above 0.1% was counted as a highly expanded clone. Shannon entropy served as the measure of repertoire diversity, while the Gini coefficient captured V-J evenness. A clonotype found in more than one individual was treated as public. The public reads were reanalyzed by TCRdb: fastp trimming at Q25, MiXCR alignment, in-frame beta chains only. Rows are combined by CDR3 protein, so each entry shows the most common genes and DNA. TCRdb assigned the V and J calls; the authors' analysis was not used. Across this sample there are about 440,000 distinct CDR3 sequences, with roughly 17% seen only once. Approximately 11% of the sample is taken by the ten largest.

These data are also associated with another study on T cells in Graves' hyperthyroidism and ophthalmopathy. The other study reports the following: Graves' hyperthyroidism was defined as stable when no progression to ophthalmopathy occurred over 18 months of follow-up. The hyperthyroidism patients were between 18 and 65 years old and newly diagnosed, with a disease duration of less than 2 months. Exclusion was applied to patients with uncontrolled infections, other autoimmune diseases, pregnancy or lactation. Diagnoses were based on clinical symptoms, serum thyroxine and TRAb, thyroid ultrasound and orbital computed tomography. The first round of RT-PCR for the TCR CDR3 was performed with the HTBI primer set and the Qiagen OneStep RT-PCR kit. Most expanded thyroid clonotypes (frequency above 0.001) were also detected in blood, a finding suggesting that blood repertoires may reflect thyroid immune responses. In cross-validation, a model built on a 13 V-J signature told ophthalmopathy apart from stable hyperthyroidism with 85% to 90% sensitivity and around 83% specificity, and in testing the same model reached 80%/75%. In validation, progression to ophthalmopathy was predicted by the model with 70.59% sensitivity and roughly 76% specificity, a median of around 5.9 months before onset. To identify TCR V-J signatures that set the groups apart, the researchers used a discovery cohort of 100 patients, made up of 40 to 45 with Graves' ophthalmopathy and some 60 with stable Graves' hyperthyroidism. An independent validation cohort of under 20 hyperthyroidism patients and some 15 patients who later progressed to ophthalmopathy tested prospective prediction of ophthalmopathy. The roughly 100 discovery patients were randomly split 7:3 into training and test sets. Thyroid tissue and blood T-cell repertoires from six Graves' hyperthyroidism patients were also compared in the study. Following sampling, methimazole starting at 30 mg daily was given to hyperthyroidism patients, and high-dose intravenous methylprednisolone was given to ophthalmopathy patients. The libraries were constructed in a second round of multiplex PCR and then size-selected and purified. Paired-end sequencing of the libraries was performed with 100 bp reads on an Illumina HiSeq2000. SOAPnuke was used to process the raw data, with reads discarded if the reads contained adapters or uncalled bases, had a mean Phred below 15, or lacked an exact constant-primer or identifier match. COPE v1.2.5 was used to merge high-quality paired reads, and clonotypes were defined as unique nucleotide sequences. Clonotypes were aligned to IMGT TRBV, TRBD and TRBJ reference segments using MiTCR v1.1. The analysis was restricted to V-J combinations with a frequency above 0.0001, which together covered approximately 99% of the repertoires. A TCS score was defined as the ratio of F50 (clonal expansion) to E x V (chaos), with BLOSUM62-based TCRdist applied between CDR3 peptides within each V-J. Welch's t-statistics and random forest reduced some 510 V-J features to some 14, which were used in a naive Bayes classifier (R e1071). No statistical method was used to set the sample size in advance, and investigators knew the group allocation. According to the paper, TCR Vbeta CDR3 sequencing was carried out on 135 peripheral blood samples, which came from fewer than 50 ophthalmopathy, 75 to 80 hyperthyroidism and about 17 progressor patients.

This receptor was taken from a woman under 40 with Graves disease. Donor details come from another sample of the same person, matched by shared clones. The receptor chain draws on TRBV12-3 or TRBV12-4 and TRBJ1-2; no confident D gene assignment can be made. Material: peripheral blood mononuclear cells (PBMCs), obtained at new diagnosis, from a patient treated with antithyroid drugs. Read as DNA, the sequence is TGTGCCAGCAGCTCGACCGCTTTGCCTCATGGCTACACCTTC. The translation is CASSSTALPHGYTF.